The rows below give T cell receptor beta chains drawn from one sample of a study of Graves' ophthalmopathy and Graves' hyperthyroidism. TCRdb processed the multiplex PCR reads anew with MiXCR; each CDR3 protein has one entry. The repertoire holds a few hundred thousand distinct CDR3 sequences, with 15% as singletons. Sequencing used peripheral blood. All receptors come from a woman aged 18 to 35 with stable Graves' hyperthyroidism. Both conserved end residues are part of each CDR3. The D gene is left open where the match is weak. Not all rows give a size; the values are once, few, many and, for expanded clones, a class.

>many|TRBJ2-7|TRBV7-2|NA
TGTGCCAGCAGCTTATCAAAGGACCCTTCCTACGAGCAGTACTTC
CASSLSKDPSYEQYF
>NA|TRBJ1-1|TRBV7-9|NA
TGTGCCAGCAGCTCCCAGATTTGGGGGTTTGAAGCTTTCTTT
CASSSQIWGFEAFF
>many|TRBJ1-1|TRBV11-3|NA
TGTGCCAGCAGCCGACAGGCCTCTGAAGCTTTCTTT
CASSRQASEAFF
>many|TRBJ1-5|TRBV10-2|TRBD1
TGCGCCAGCAGTGAAGGGACAGGGGTTGGAGGCCAGCCCCAGCATTTT
CASSEGTGVGGQPQHF
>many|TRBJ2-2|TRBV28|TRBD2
TGTGCCAGCATCGGGGGGGCAAGGAACGGGGAGCTGTTTTTT
CASIGGARNGELFF
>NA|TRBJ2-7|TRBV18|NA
TGTGCCAGCTCACACGCCCACTACGAGCAGTACTTC
CASSHAHYEQYF
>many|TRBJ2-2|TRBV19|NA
TGTGCCACCCTAGACTCAGGGTACACCGGGGAGCTGTTTTTT
CATLDSGYTGELFF
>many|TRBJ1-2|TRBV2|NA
TGTGCCAGCAGTGAATGGTATTGGGACGTCTCTAACTATGGCTACACCTTC
CASSEWYWDVSNYGYTF
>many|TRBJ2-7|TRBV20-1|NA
TGCAGTGCTAGTATGCGGGGCATATTCTACGAGCAGTACTTC
CSASMRGIFYEQYF
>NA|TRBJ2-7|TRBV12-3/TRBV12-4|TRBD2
TGTGCCAGCAGCCGAAGCGGGAGGGACTACGAGCAGTACTTC
CASSRSGRDYEQYF
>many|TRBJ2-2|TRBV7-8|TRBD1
TGTGCCAGCAGCTCCCGAGGGACAGGCTTGGGGGGTAGCGGGGAGCTGTTTTTT
CASSSRGTGLGGSGELFF
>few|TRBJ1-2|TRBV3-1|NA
TGTGCCAGCAGCCAAGAAACCCGGGGTGGCTACACCTTC
CASSQETRGGYTF
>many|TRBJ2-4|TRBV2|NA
TGTGCCAGCAGTGAGCGGGACAGCCTAGCCAAAAACATTCAGTACTTC
CASSERDSLAKNIQYF
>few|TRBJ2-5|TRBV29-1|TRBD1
TGCAGCGTTGGAGGGACAGGGGAAGGCCAAGAGACCCAGTACTTC
CSVGGTGEGQETQYF
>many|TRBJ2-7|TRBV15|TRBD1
TGTGCCACCAGCAGGGGACAGATCCCGCAGGGCAACCCTTACGAGCAGTACTTC
CATSRGQIPQGNPYEQYF
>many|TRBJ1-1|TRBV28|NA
TGTGCCAGCAGTTTTGGCCTTGACGCAATGAACACTGAAGCTTTCTTT
CASSFGLDAMNTEAFF
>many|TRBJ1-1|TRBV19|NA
TGTGCCAGTAGAGGTCCAGGGTCAGGCACTGAAGCTTTCTTT
CASRGPGSGTEAFF
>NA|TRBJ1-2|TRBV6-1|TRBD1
TGTGCCAGCAGTACACAGGGGGCCAATGGCTACACCTTC
CASSTQGANGYTF
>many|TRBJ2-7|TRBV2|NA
TGTGCCACCGCCGGCACCTCCCATGACGAGCAGTACTTC
CATAGTSHDEQYF
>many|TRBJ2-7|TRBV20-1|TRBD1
TGCAGTGCCGTTGCCCTACCGGGACAGGGGTTCTCCTACGAGCAGTACTTC
CSAVALPGQGFSYEQYF
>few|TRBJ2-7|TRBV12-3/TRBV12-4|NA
TGTGCCAGCAGTTCCCCCTTGGGTGGCGAGCAGTACTTC
CASSSPLGGEQYF
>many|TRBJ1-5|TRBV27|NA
TGTGCCAGCAGTTTGAGCCAGGGTGGGTTTCAGCCCCAGCATTTT
CASSLSQGGFQPQHF
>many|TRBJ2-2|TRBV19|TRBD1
TGTGCCAGTAGATCACGACCCGGGACAGGGAACACCGGGGAGCTGTTTTTT
CASRSRPGTGNTGELFF
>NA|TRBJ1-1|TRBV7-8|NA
TGTGCCAGCAGTATTAAGGTGTGGGGCACTGAAGCTTTCTTT
CASSIKVWGTEAFF
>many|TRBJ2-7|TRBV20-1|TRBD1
TGCAGTGCTAGAGCCCGATCGGGACAGCTCTACGAGCAGTACTTC
CSARARSGQLYEQYF
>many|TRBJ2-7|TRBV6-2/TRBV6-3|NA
TGTGCCAGCAGCGGGGGAAAGAGACAGGGCTTCGACGAGCAGTACTTC
CASSGGKRQGFDEQYF
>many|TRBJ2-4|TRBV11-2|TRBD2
TGTGCCAGCAGCTTAGTGAATTTCGGGAGGAACATTCAGTACTTC
CASSLVNFGRNIQYF
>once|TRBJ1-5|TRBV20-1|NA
TGCGGTGCTAGTGGGGGGGGCGGACAGCCCCAGCATTTT
CGASGGGGQPQHF
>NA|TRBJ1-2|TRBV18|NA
TGTGCCAGCTCCACGACAGAGAACTATGGCTACACCTTC
CASSTTENYGYTF
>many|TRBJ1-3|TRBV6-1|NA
TGTGCCAGCAGGGACGCCTCGGGCACTGGAAACACCATATATTTT
CASRDASGTGNTIYF
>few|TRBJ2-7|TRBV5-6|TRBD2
TGTGCCAGCAGCTTCTCTTCAAGCGGGGGTTTTACCTACGAGCAGTACTTC
CASSFSSSGGFTYEQYF
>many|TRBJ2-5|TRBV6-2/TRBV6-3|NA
TGTGCCAGCAGTTACCCTGTAGAGACCCAGTACTTC
CASSYPVETQYF